Following are 8 T cell receptor beta chains from one sample sequenced in a study of regulatory T cells in long-lasting Graves disease. As for time point: newly diagnosed GD, antithyroid drugs for less than 3 months. Extracted PBMC RNA gave rise to the TCR library. TCR beta libraries were built with iRepertoire HTBI primers and Arm-PCR of CDR3 regions. Each CDR3 protein is one row after TCRdb ran MiXCR on the multiplex PCR reads. The repertoire holds some 320,000 distinct CDR3 sequences, 15% to 20% seen once, with about 36% in the top ten. The source was peripheral blood mononuclear cells (PBMCs), collected at new diagnosis, from a patient treated with antithyroid drugs. All receptors derive from a female donor with Graves disease.

This clonotype has at least ten counts. V is TRBV7-9 and J is TRBJ1-1; D remains ambiguous. The CDR3 has 12 residues. Trimming stripped 0 bases from V and 8 bases from J, with 7 bases between. Germline V gene sequence: CDR1 SEHNR, CDR2 FQNEAQ (reference sequence). This chain's CDR3 is CASSLAGYEAFF. CDR3 DNA: TGTGCCAGCAGCTTAGCAGGGTACGAAGCTTTCTTT.

This clonotype was recorded a few times. This rearrangement joins TRBV4-1 to TRBJ2-2; no clear D gene. Trimming removed 1 base from V and 13 bases from J, with 13 bases in between. CDR1 and CDR2 from the germline V gene are MGHRA and YSYEKL. The CDR3 has 13 amino acids. Here the CDR3 reads CASSQASPLGLFF. As DNA, the CDR3 is TGCGCCAGCAGCCAAGCAAGCCCCCTTGGGCTGTTTTTT.

This clonotype was counted only a few times. This chain uses TRBV29-1 with TRBJ1-1; D is perhaps TRBD1 (6 bases). The V gene lost 7 bases and the J gene lost 0 bases, with 12 bases spanning the gap. Germline CDR1 and CDR2: SQVTM and ANQGSEA. This CDR3 region has 13 residues. CDR3 coding DNA: TGCAGCGGGGGGGGGGGCTTGAACACTGAAGCTTTCTTT. Protein sequence: CSGGGGLNTEAFF.

This clonotype was counted at least ten times. The CDR3 coding sequence is TGTGCCAGCAGTTTAGGCAGCTCGAACACTGAAGCTTTCTTT. This encodes CASSLGSSNTEAFF. V gene TRBV28 combines with J gene TRBJ1-1; D is unresolved. The CDR3 has 14 amino acids. V was cut by 2 bases and J by 1 base, with 8 bases left in between. Looked up from germline, CDR1 is MDHEN and CDR2 is SYDVKM.

At least ten counts were recorded for this clonotype. The V gene is TRBV5-1, the J gene TRBJ2-3; TRBD1 agrees at 7 bases. Germline-derived CDR1 and CDR2 are SGHRS and YFSETQ. CDR3 length: 14 residues. The ends lost 4 bases at V and 3 bases at J; junction bases unmatched: 5. The CDR3 here is CASSLDRDTDTQYF. DNA for the CDR3: TGCGCCAGCAGCCTTGACAGGGATACAGATACGCAGTATTTT.

In this sample, this clonotype turned up a few times. The rearrangement links TRBV20-1 to TRBJ2-5, with 7 bases fitting TRBD2. Unmatched junction bases numbered 7, after V lost 6 bases and J lost 3 bases. Germline lookup yields CDR1 DFQATT and CDR2 SNEGSKA (reference sequence). CDR3 size: 13 residues. DNA of the CDR3: TGCAGTGCCAGTCGTGGGGGGGAAGAGACCCAGTACTTC. Translation gives CSASRGGEETQYF.

This clonotype was found a few times. This chain links TRBV7-3 with TRBJ2-1, with TRBD2 matching 8 bases. The germline V gene encodes CDR1 SGHTA and CDR2 FQGTGA. This CDR3 has 17 amino acids. Trimming cost V 1 base and J 5 bases; bases outside gene matches: 10. The CDR3 DNA follows: TGTGCCAGCAGCTTAAGTGGAGGGACTAGTAGAAACAATGAGCAGTTCTTC. This translates into CASSLSGGTSRNNEQFF.

This clonotype was counted between two and nine times. A much larger clone lies one base from this, so it may be a read error. Lacking the conserved final phenylalanine or tryptophan, this CDR3 likely reflects a read error. The chain employs TRBV7-2 and TRBJ2-2; D uncertain. CDR3 length equals 14 residues. The germline CDR1 and CDR2 sequences are SGHTA and FQGNSA. Trimming left V 5 bases short and J 0 bases short, with 7 bases between. The CDR3 region is CASSLNSNTGELFL. The CDR3 DNA sequence: TGTGCCAGCAGCCTCAACTCGAACACCGGGGAGCTGTTTCTT.